The TCR beta chain described here comes from a study of cytomegalovirus exposure and HLA in healthy donors. CDR1 and CDR2 (germline): SNHLY, FYNNEI. The CDR3 runs 12 residues. With 7 bases removed from V and 9 bases from J, the gap between germline ends came to 15 bases. Study-wide results and caveats: Cytomegalovirus status was reportedly diagnosed by the classifier with high specificity and sensitivity. The authors enumerated some 160 TCR beta chains as linked to cytomegalovirus.

Clones were sequenced by immunoSEQ multiplex PCR, and TCRdb holds only the in-frame ones, with some missing. Found here are around 73,000 clones, around 90% of them singletons; the top ten hold 3.8%. Notes on this clone: Its antigen is undetermined.

The TCR sequence derives from a woman between 18 and 30 years old in good health and CMV-seropositive. Sequencing was carried out using PBMCs. The V and J genes are TRBV2 and TRBJ2-5, with a tentative D call TRBD2 (6 bases). In DNA, the CDR3 is TGTGCCAGCACTAGCGAGCATGGGGCCCAGTACTTC. Amino acids: CASTSEHGAQYF.